Listed below are T cell receptor beta chains from one sample, sequenced in a study of low-dose radiotherapy and immunotherapy resistance in tumors. TCRdb analysed the reads with MiXCR anew, one entry per CDR3 protein. The table includes tens of thousands of distinct CDR3 sequences, 15% to 20% detected once. The sequencing used PBMCs, collected before treatment. All receptors come from a male donor with prostate cancer. Both conserved end residues are part of each CDR3. The D gene is left open where the match is weak. Clone size is given for some rows only: seen once, a few or many times, or a class if the clone is expanded.

d_gene	v_gene	abundance	j_gene	CDR3nt	CDR3aa
NA	TRBV29-1	many	TRBJ1-1	TGCAGCGCCACGCAAATGAACACTGAAGCTTTCTTT	CSATQMNTEAFF
NA	TRBV6-5	few	TRBJ2-1	TGTGCCAGCAGCGAAGACTTGGGGGATGAGCAGTTCTTC	CASSEDLGDEQFF
TRBD1	TRBV11-2	few	TRBJ2-5	TGTGCCAGCAGCTCCCGGGACAGGGGGTTGCAAGAGACCCAGTACTTC	CASSSRDRGLQETQYF
NA	TRBV7-6	many	TRBJ2-5	TGTGCCAGCAGCTTAGACGGTCCAGAGACCCAGTACTTC	CASSLDGPETQYF
TRBD2	TRBV5-6	NA	TRBJ2-7	TGTGCCAGCAGCTTGAGAGCGGGGGCCGGCCCCGAGCAGTACTTC	CASSLRAGAGPEQYF
NA	TRBV20-1	many	TRBJ1-5	TGCAGTGCCGACAGCCCCGACGACAATCAGCCCCAGCATTTT	CSADSPDDNQPQHF
NA	TRBV5-1	many	TRBJ1-6	TGCGCCAGCAGCTTTGGTTTCGGGGCCTCACCCCTCCACTTT	CASSFGFGASPLHF
NA	TRBV12-3/TRBV12-4	many	TRBJ2-7	TGTGCCAGCAGGACAGGAAACTCCTACGAGCAGTACTTC	CASRTGNSYEQYF
NA	TRBV9	NA	TRBJ2-5	TGTGCCAGCAGCGTGAGGGATCAAGAGACCCAGTACTTC	CASSVRDQETQYF
NA	TRBV6-5	many	TRBJ2-3	TGTGCCAGCAGTTACGGATGGACTACTAGGGGCACAGATACGCAGTATTTT	CASSYGWTTRGTDTQYF
TRBD2	TRBV20-1	many	TRBJ2-1	TGCAGTGCTGACAGCGGGGGGGCTTACAATGAGCAGTTCTTC	CSADSGGAYNEQFF
NA	TRBV2	many	TRBJ1-5	TGTGCCAGCAGTATAACAGGTTACATACAGCCCCAGCATTTT	CASSITGYIQPQHF
NA	TRBV5-1	many	TRBJ1-5	TGCGCCAGCAGCCCCAATGGAAATCAGCCCCAGCATTTT	CASSPNGNQPQHF
TRBD1	TRBV6-2/TRBV6-3	many	TRBJ2-7	TGTGCCAGCAGCCGACAGGGCCTCGAGCAGTACTTC	CASSRQGLEQYF
NA	TRBV5-1	many	TRBJ2-7	TGCGCCAGCAGCATTTTATTCCAGGGGCGGAACTTCTACGAGCAGTACTTC	CASSILFQGRNFYEQYF
TRBD1	TRBV5-1	many	TRBJ1-2	TGCGCCAGCAGCTGGACGGGACAGGAGGCCGATGGCTACACCTTC	CASSWTGQEADGYTF
NA	TRBV19	many	TRBJ2-3	TGTGCCAGTAGTCCTAGCATTTGGGCAGATACGCAGTATTTT	CASSPSIWADTQYF
NA	TRBV18	many	TRBJ1-5	TGTGCCAGCTCGCGGGGGGGCAATCAGCCCCAGCATTTT	CASSRGGNQPQHF
TRBD2	TRBV7-9	many	TRBJ2-7	TGTGCCAGCAGCCCTCCCGGGACTAGCGGTTACGAGCAGTACTTC	CASSPPGTSGYEQYF
TRBD1	TRBV5-1	many	TRBJ1-2	TGCGCCAGCAGCTTCCGTGGACAGGGGAGAAGCGGCTACACCTTC	CASSFRGQGRSGYTF
TRBD2	TRBV3-1	many	TRBJ2-3	TGTGCCAGCAGCCCTACTAGCGGGGACACAGATACGCAGTATTTT	CASSPTSGDTDTQYF
NA	TRBV19	many	TRBJ2-1	TGTGCCAGTAGCCCGTTGGGGGGGCCCTACAATGAGCAGTTCTTC	CASSPLGGPYNEQFF
NA	TRBV5-1	many	TRBJ1-1	TGCGCCAGCAGCTTGAGTGGCATGAACACTGAAGCTTTCTTT	CASSLSGMNTEAFF
NA	TRBV20-1	many	TRBJ2-3	TGCAGTGCTAGAGTGAAAGATACGCAGTATTTT	CSARVKDTQYF
TRBD2	TRBV20-1	NA	TRBJ2-1	TGCAGTGCTAGAGAGGGCGGGGGGCTCAATGAGCAGTTCTTC	CSAREGGGLNEQFF
NA	TRBV2	many	TRBJ1-4	TGTGCCAGCAGCGGTGCTGGGGGACCCCGTGAAAAACTGTTTTTT	CASSGAGGPREKLFF
NA	TRBV4-1	many	TRBJ2-3	TGCGCCAGCAGCCCCGAGGCTAGCAGAACAGATACGCAGTATTTT	CASSPEASRTDTQYF
NA	TRBV7-2	many	TRBJ2-1	TGTGCCAGCAGCTTCCGTGGACGGCAGTTCTTC	CASSFRGRQFF
NA	TRBV5-4	many	TRBJ2-2	TGTGCCAGCAGCTTGAGGACAGCCAACACCGGGGAGCTGTTTTTT	CASSLRTANTGELFF
NA	TRBV24-1	many	TRBJ2-6	TGTGCCACCAGTGATAATTTTCACTACTCTGGGGCCAACGTCCTGACTTTC	CATSDNFHYSGANVLTF
TRBD1	TRBV5-6	NA	TRBJ2-7	TGTGCCAGCAGCCTGGGACAGTTCTACGAGCAGTACTTC	CASSLGQFYEQYF
NA	TRBV19	many	TRBJ2-5	TGTGCCAGTAGTGCTGGCAGACAAGAGACCCAGTACTTC	CASSAGRQETQYF
TRBD1	TRBV6-2/TRBV6-3	many	TRBJ1-1	TGTGCCAGCAGCCCCCCCCCGGGACAGGGGAAAGCTTTCTTT	CASSPPPGQGKAFF
TRBD1	TRBV11-1	many	TRBJ1-1	TGTGCCAGCAGCTTAGGGACAGGGGCCAGCTTCGAGAACACTGAAGCTTTCTTT	CASSLGTGASFENTEAFF
TRBD2	TRBV19	few	TRBJ2-1	TGTGCCAGTACGCCGCAGCGGGGCTTACGAAGCTCCTACAATGAGCAGTTCTTC	CASTPQRGLRSSYNEQFF
TRBD1	TRBV11-3	many	TRBJ2-2	TGTGCCAGCAGCTTAGGAGGGGGCCATAACGGGGAGCTGTTTTTT	CASSLGGGHNGELFF
TRBD1	TRBV5-5	medium-sized	TRBJ2-2	TGTGCCAGCAGCCGAGAACAGGGGACCACGAACACCGGGGAGCTGTTTTTT	CASSREQGTTNTGELFF
NA	TRBV11-2	many	TRBJ2-5	TGTGCCAGCAGCAAAATGCCCTCAAAGGGGGAGACCCAGTACTTC	CASSKMPSKGETQYF
TRBD2	TRBV5-1	NA	TRBJ2-3	TGCGCCAGCAGCTTGCCGGGGGGATCAGATACGCAGTATTTT	CASSLPGGSDTQYF
NA	TRBV5-1	NA	TRBJ1-4	TGCGCCAACAAAGATGACAGCTTTAATGAAAAACTGTTTTTC	CANKDDSFNEKLFF
NA	TRBV6-6	few	TRBJ2-2	TGTGCCAGCAGTTACTCCCGGCCGGCGAACACCGGGGAGCTGTTTTTT	CASSYSRPANTGELFF
TRBD1	TRBV7-2	many	TRBJ2-2	TGTGCCAGCAGCTTGGGGACAGGGGCGACCGGGGAGCTGTTTTTT	CASSLGTGATGELFF
NA	TRBV3-1	few	TRBJ2-5	TGTGCCAGCAGCCGGAGGGGGGCCCAGTACTTC	CASSRRGAQYF
NA	TRBV21-1	NA	TRBJ2-6	TGTGCCAGCAGCAATTATGGATACTCTGGGGCCAACGTCCTGACTTTC	CASSNYGYSGANVLTF
TRBD2	TRBV13	many	TRBJ2-3	TGTGCCAGCAGCGCCGCCCGACTAGCGGGGAGCACAGATACGCAGTATTTT	CASSAARLAGSTDTQYF
TRBD2	TRBV9	many	TRBJ2-1	TGTGCCAGCAGTCGACTAGCGAACGTTTACAATGAGCAGTTCTTC	CASSRLANVYNEQFF
TRBD2	TRBV7-6	many	TRBJ2-7	TGTGCCAGCAGCTTAGTGACTAGCAACTACGAGCAGTACTTC	CASSLVTSNYEQYF
NA	TRBV29-1	many	TRBJ1-1	TGCAGCGCGGAGAGGGAGTTGAACACTGAAGCTTTCTTT	CSAERELNTEAFF
NA	TRBV9	many	TRBJ2-5	TGTGCCAGCAGCGTAGGGTCGCGGGGAGAGACCCAGTACTTC	CASSVGSRGETQYF
TRBD2	TRBV5-3	many	TRBJ2-1	TGTGCCAGCAGCTTATCAGTTGCGGGGAGCGGGGGTTGGTACAATGAGCAGTTCTTC	CASSLSVAGSGGWYNEQFF
TRBD2	TRBV11-3	many	TRBJ2-1	TGTGCCAGCAGCTCAAGGGGGGAGCGGGGGAACTACAATGAGCAGTTCTTC	CASSSRGERGNYNEQFF
NA	TRBV29-1	many	TRBJ2-1	TGCAGCGGGTTACCCGGTAGCAATGAGCAGTTCTTC	CSGLPGSNEQFF
NA	TRBV7-6	many	TRBJ2-7	TGTGCCAGCAGCCCCGATGAAACGTACGAGCAGTACTTC	CASSPDETYEQYF
NA	TRBV5-1	many	TRBJ2-7	TGCGCCAGCAGCTTGAAGGGCGATGGACCCTACGAGCAGTACTTC	CASSLKGDGPYEQYF